Listed below are T cell receptor beta chains from one sample, sequenced in a study of T-cell memory formation after mild COVID-19. Each CDR3 protein is one row after TCRdb ran MiXCR on the 5' RACE reads. The sample lists roughly 510,000 distinct CDR3 sequences, 15% to 20% occurring once. Sequencing input: PBMCs or a T cell subset sorted from them (not recorded which). The receptors come from an adult woman who had mild COVID-19 (a few samples of this study predate the infection). Cell type and time point are not known. The CDR3 runs from the conserved cysteine through the conserved F or W. A D gene is named only where the DNA matches it firmly. Clone size, where shown, is once, few, many, or a class for clones that have expanded.

15 | few | TRBJ1-1 | - | TRBV6-5 | CASSYSQGMNTEAFF | TGTGCCAGCAGTTACTCCCAGGGGATGAACACTGAAGCTTTCTTT
15 | - | TRBJ1-5 | - | TRBV6-5 | CASSLWGASNQPQHF | TGTGCCAGCAGTTTGTGGGGGGCTAGCAATCAGCCCCAGCATTTT
19 | few | TRBJ2-7 | TRBD2 | TRBV7-9 | CASSLVPFEGTSGSYEQYF | TGTGCCAGCAGCTTAGTACCCTTCGAGGGGACTAGCGGTTCCTACGAGCAGTACTTC
13 | - | TRBJ2-1 | - | TRBV12-3/TRBV12-4 | CASSLMRGSEQFF | TGTGCCAGCAGTTTAATGAGGGGCTCTGAGCAGTTCTTC
16 | - | TRBJ2-2 | TRBD1 | TRBV6-2/TRBV6-3 | CASSLQGAPATGELFF | TGTGCCAGCAGCTTGCAGGGGGCGCCGGCTACCGGGGAGCTGTTTTTT
15 | - | TRBJ2-7 | TRBD2 | TRBV11-2 | CASSLVGGSINEQYF | TGTGCCAGCAGCTTAGTGGGCGGGAGTATAAACGAGCAGTACTTC
15 | few | TRBJ1-5 | - | TRBV5-5 | CASSLVGAGNQPQHF | TGTGCCAGCAGCTTGGTAGGGGCCGGAAATCAGCCCCAGCATTTT
15 | few | TRBJ2-5 | TRBD2 | TRBV5-6 | CASSLPGLAGRTQYF | TGTGCCAGCAGCTTGCCCGGACTAGCGGGAAGAACCCAGTACTTC
12 | - | TRBJ2-2 | TRBD2 | TRBV20-1 | CSATGRAGELFF | TGCAGTGCCACCGGGAGGGCCGGGGAGCTGTTTTTT
15 | - | TRBJ1-1 | - | TRBV7-2 | CASSSGVGMNTEAFF | TGTGCCAGCAGCTCGGGGGTAGGGATGAACACTGAAGCTTTCTTT
14 | few | TRBJ2-3 | - | TRBV7-3 | CASSRDSDPDTQYF | TGTGCCAGCAGCAGGGACTCCGACCCAGATACGCAGTATTTT
16 | few | TRBJ2-3 | - | TRBV20-1 | CSATRTPGASTDTQYF | TGCAGTGCTACGAGGACCCCAGGGGCCAGCACAGATACGCAGTATTTT
16 | - | TRBJ2-7 | TRBD2 | TRBV5-1 | CASTLSGRGGSYEQYF | TGCGCCAGCACCCTCTCTGGAAGGGGAGGGTCCTACGAGCAGTACTTC
17 | - | TRBJ2-1 | - | TRBV7-2 | CASSPRDGRGRRNEQFF | TGTGCCAGCAGCCCTCGTGACGGGAGAGGTCGTCGCAATGAGCAGTTCTTC
16 | few | TRBJ2-3 | TRBD2 | TRBV29-1 | CSVSAGGQVGTDTQYF | TGCAGCGTTTCAGCGGGAGGGCAAGTGGGGACAGATACGCAGTATTTT
16 | few | TRBJ1-1 | - | TRBV7-3 | CASSSTGGELPTEAFF | TGTGCCAGCAGCTCTACTGGGGGGGAGCTCCCCACTGAAGCTTTCTTT
14 | few | TRBJ2-7 | TRBD1 | TRBV2 | CASSPDRAREEQYF | TGTGCCAGCAGCCCGGACAGGGCTCGTGAGGAGCAGTACTTC
13 | - | TRBJ1-2 | TRBD1 | TRBV5-6 | CASTMTGGGGYTF | TGTGCCAGCACCATGACAGGGGGAGGTGGCTACACCTTC
14 | - | TRBJ2-1 | TRBD2 | TRBV29-1 | CSGGAGGPYNEQFF | TGCAGCGGGGGGGCGGGAGGTCCCTACAATGAGCAGTTCTTC
15 | - | TRBJ1-1 | - | TRBV4-1 | CASSQDFHRNTEAFF | TGCGCCAGCAGCCAAGATTTTCACAGGAACACTGAAGCTTTCTTT
15 | - | TRBJ2-1 | TRBD1 | TRBV5-1 | CASSTGQSSYNEQFF | TGCGCCAGCAGCACGGGACAGAGCTCCTACAATGAGCAGTTCTTC
14 | - | TRBJ1-2 | TRBD1 | TRBV4-3 | CASSQDRGQDGYTF | TGCGCCAGCAGCCAAGACAGGGGGCAGGATGGCTACACCTTC
16 | - | TRBJ2-7 | - | TRBV4-2 | CASSQDLAGGSYEQYF | TGTGCCAGCAGCCAAGATTTGGCCGGGGGCTCCTACGAGCAGTACTTC
16 | many | TRBJ2-3 | TRBD1 | TRBV7-6 | CASSSYRGASTDTQYF | TGTGCCAGCAGCTCCTACAGGGGGGCCAGCACAGATACGCAGTATTTT
13 | - | TRBJ1-5 | - | TRBV20-1 | CSARGPLEEPQHF | TGCAGTGCTAGGGGACCGTTGGAGGAGCCCCAGCATTTT
17 | few | TRBJ2-1 | TRBD2 | TRBV4-1 | CASSQDRSGTSNNEQFF | TGCGCCAGCAGCCAAGATAGATCCGGGACTAGCAACAATGAGCAGTTCTTC
15 | few | TRBJ2-1 | TRBD2 | TRBV15 | CATSRVAGGKPEQFF | TGTGCCACCAGCAGAGTAGCGGGAGGGAAGCCTGAGCAGTTCTTC
13 | - | TRBJ1-2 | - | TRBV7-2 | CASSFRVDYGYTF | TGTGCCAGCAGCTTCAGGGTCGACTATGGCTACACCTTC
13 | - | TRBJ2-2 | - | TRBV29-1 | CSVGRENTGELFF | TGCAGCGTTGGCAGGGAGAACACCGGGGAGCTGTTTTTT
15 | few | TRBJ2-4 | TRBD1 | TRBV23-1 | CAINIDRGSKNIQYF | TGCGCCATCAACATCGACAGGGGATCCAAAAACATTCAGTACTTC
13 | few | TRBJ1-5 | - | TRBV10-3 | CAIGDKSNQPQHF | TGTGCCATCGGAGACAAAAGCAATCAGCCCCAGCATTTT
16 | - | TRBJ2-5 | - | TRBV11-2 | CASSLVWGLEKETQYF | TGTGCCAGCAGCTTAGTTTGGGGGTTGGAGAAAGAGACCCAGTACTTC
16 | - | TRBJ2-3 | TRBD2 | TRBV5-1 | CASSRQTSGSGDTQYF | TGCGCCAGCAGCCGACAGACTAGCGGGAGTGGCGATACGCAGTATTTT